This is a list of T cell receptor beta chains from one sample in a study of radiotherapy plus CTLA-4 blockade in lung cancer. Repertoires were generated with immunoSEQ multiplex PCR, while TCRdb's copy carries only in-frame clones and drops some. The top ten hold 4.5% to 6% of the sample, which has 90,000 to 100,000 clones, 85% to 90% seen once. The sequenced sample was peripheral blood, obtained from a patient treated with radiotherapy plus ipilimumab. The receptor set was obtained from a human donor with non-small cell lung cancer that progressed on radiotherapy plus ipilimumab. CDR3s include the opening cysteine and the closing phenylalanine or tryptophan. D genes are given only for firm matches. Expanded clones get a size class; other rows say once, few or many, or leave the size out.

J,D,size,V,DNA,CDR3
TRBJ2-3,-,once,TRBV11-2,TGTGCCAGCAGCTTAGAGCCGGGACCAAGCGTGAATACGCAGTATTTT,CASSLEPGPSVNTQYF
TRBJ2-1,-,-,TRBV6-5,TGTGCCAGCAGTTACGCGAGGGATAATGAGCAGTTCTTC,CASSYARDNEQFF
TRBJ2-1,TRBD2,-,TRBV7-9,TGTGCCAGCAGCTTGGCGGGAGGCAATGAGCAGTTCTTC,CASSLAGGNEQFF
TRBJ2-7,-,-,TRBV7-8,TGTGCCAGCAGCCCCCCAAAAGCCCCCTACGAGCAGTACTTC,CASSPPKAPYEQYF
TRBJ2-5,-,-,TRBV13,TGTGCCAGCAGCTTGCTCTCTGGAATCCAGTACTTC,CASSLLSGIQYF
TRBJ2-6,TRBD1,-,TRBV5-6,TGTGCCAGCACCTTGCTGGGACAGAGAGACTCTGGGGCCAACGTCCTGACTTTC,CASTLLGQRDSGANVLTF
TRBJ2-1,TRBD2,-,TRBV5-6,TGTGCCAGCAGCTTCACTAGCGGGAATATTAGAAATGAGCATTTCTTC,CASSFTSGNIRNEHFF
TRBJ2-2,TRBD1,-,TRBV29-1,TGCAGCGCGGACAGGGCGAACACCGGGGAGCTGTTTTTT,CSADRANTGELFF
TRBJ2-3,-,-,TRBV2,TGTGCCAGCAGTGACCGGGCCCTGCCGTATAGTGAGGATACGCAGTATTTT,CASSDRALPYSEDTQYF
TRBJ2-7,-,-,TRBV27,TGTGCCAGCAGGTTCCTCTCGGGCAACGAGCAGTACTTC,CASRFLSGNEQYF
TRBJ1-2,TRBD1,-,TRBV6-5,TGTGCCAGCAGTCAGAACAGGGGGGACTATGGCTACACCTTC,CASSQNRGDYGYTF
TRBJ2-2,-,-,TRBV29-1,TGCAGCGCCCGGGGACCGTCGAACACCGGGGAGCTGTTTTTT,CSARGPSNTGELFF
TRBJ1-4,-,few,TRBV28,TGTGCCAGCAGTACCCATTCCGCAACTAATGAAAAACTGTTTTTT,CASSTHSATNEKLFF
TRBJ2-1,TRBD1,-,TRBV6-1,TGTGCCAGCAATACAGGGGTGGGGGAGCAGTTCTTC,CASNTGVGEQFF
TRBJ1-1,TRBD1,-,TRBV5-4,TGTGCCAGCAGCTTCGGGACAGTCAAAGCTTTCTTT,CASSFGTVKAFF
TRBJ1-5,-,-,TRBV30,TGTGCCTGGAGTGAGGGGGGTTATCAGCCCCAGCATTTT,CAWSEGGYQPQHF
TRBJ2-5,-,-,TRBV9,TGTGCCAGCAGCGTAGGGCTTCGGGGCGTCGGGGAGACCCAGTACTTC,CASSVGLRGVGETQYF
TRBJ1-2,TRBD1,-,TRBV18,TGTGCCAGCTCACAGGGGGCGGACTATGGCTACACCTTC,CASSQGADYGYTF
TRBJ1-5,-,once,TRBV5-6,TGTGCCAGCAGCTTGCGCCGATATAGCAATCAGCCCCAGCATTTT,CASSLRRYSNQPQHF
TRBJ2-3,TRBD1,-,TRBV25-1,TGTGCCACCACAGGGGTTAGCACAGATACGCAGTATTTT,CATTGVSTDTQYF
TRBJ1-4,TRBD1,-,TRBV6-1,TGTGCCAGCAGTGCCCAGGGGGCCGGCGTAAAACTGTTTTTT,CASSAQGAGVKLFF
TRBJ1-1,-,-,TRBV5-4,TGTGCCAGCAGGACGGGACACCTGAACACTGAAGCTTTCTTT,CASRTGHLNTEAFF
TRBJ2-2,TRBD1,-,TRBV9,TGTGCCAGCAGCGACAATCATGCAGGGGGGAACACCGGGGAGCTGTTTTTT,CASSDNHAGGNTGELFF
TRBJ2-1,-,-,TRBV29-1,TGCAGCGCCACACAGAGGAACTCCTACAATGAGCAGTTCTTC,CSATQRNSYNEQFF
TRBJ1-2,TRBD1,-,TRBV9,TGTGCCAGCAGCGTAGGACAGGGAGGCCCTTCTAACTATGGCTACACCTTC,CASSVGQGGPSNYGYTF
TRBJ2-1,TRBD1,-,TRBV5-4,TGTGCCAGCAGCTTCTCCACAGGGGTCAGTGAGCAGTTCTTC,CASSFSTGVSEQFF
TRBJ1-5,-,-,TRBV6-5,TGTGCCAGCAGTTACACGGGGGCTCAGCCCCAGCATTTT,CASSYTGAQPQHF
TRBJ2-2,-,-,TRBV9,TGTGCCAGCAGCGTAACGTCTAGCGGAGGGGGGACCGGGGAGCTGTTTTTT,CASSVTSSGGGTGELFF
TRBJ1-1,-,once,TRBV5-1,TGCGCCAGCAGCTTGGGTGTGATGGGGAACACTGAAGCTTTCTTT,CASSLGVMGNTEAFF
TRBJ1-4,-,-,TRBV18,TGTGCCAGCTCACCAGCGACAGCTGCAACTAATGAAAAACTGTTTTTT,CASSPATAATNEKLFF
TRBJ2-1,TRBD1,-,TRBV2,TGTGCCACCATCATCCGGACAGGGGGGAATGAGCAGTTCTTC,CATIIRTGGNEQFF
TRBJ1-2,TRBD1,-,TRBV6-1,TGTGCCAGCAGGGGACAGGGCTTTTATGGCTACACCTTC,CASRGQGFYGYTF
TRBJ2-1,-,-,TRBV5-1,TGCGCCAGCAGCTTGGGGAAGCTAGCGCCTTACAATGAGCAGTTCTTC,CASSLGKLAPYNEQFF
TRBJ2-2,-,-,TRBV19,TGTGCCAGTAGTATAGCGGCAAACACCGGGGAGCTGTTTTTT,CASSIAANTGELFF
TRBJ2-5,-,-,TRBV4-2,TGTGCCAGCAGCGCCACAGGGAGAGAGACCCAGTACTTC,CASSATGRETQYF
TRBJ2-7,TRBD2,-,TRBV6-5,TGTGCCACCCAGCTATGGGGGGGCGAGCAGTACTTC,CATQLWGGEQYF
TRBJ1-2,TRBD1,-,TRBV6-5,TGTGCCAGCAGTAACCGGGACAGGGTTGGTGGCTACACCTTC,CASSNRDRVGGYTF
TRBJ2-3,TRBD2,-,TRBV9,TGTGCCAGCAGCGCCCTTGGGGGGGTCTTCACAGATACGCAGTATTTT,CASSALGGVFTDTQYF
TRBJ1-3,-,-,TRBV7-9,TGTGCCCACTGGGGTACAGACTCTGGAAACACCATATATTTT,CAHWGTDSGNTIYF
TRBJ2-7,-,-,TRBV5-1,TGCGCCAGCAGGCTGGCGGGATCCTACGAGCAGTACTTC,CASRLAGSYEQYF